These 15 T cell receptor beta chains share one sample of origin, sequenced in a study of response to subunit inactivated influenza vaccine. TCRdb re-called the RT-PCR reads with MiXCR, one entry per CDR3 protein. The sample contains approximately 500,000 distinct CDR3 sequences, roughly 13% of which appear only once. Material: PBMCs from blood, obtained 45 days after vaccination. These receptors were collected from a man in his fifties or sixties who received an inactivated influenza vaccine.

This clonotype was detected many times. The CDR3, as DNA: TGTGCCAGCAGCTTGATGGGACAGAACATACAAGAGACCCAGTACTTC. It codes for CASSLMGQNIQETQYF. This chain joins TRBV7-3 and TRBJ2-5; 7 nucleotides match TRBD1. V shed 3 bases, J shed 2 bases, and the junction held 9 bases outside the gene matches. This CDR3 contains 16 residues. CDR1 and CDR2 (germline): SGHTA, FQGTGA.

In its sample, this clonotype was seen a few times. The genes are TRBV6-2 or TRBV6-3 and TRBJ2-1; D perhaps matches TRBD1 (6 bases). This CDR3 has 15 amino acids. V lost 6 bases and J 0 bases, leaving 12 bases between the germline ends. Per germline, CDR1 MNHEY and CDR2 SVGEGT. The CDR3 sequence is CASRPTGNSYNEQFF. DNA for the CDR3: TGTGCCAGCAGACCCACAGGGAACTCCTACAATGAGCAGTTCTTC.

This clonotype was seen a handful of times. The rearrangement links TRBV5-1 to TRBJ2-1; 9 bases map to TRBD2. J gave up 8 bases and V 0 bases, and 6 bases lay outside the gene matches. CDR3 length equals 15 residues. Germline-derived CDR1 and CDR2 are SGHRS and YFSETQ. The CDR3 sequence: CASSLGLAVGDEQFF. CDR3 sequence (DNA): TGCGCCAGCAGCTTGGGACTAGCGGTGGGGGATGAGCAGTTCTTC.

A few counts support this clonotype. As DNA, the CDR3 is TGCGCCAGCAGCCAAGTTTTCCAGGGTAGCAATCAGCCCCAGCATTTT. Translated, it gives CASSQVFQGSNQPQHF. The chain is built from TRBV4-1 and TRBJ1-5; D possibly corresponds to TRBD1 (5 bases). This CDR3 has 16 amino acids. Trimming removed 1 base at V and 0 bases at J, with 10 bases between. Germline V gene data show CDR1 as MGHRA and CDR2 as YSYEKL.

This rearrangement joins TRBV12-3 or TRBV12-4 to TRBJ2-2; D possibly uses TRBD1 or TRBD2 (5 bases each). Trimming removed 7 bases at V and 6 bases at J, with 12 bases between. The CDR3 runs 13 residues. The CDR3 spells CASTPGRSGELFF. CDR3 DNA: TGTGCCAGCACTCCGGGGCGCTCCGGGGAGCTGTTTTTT.

V is TRBV12-3 or TRBV12-4 and J is TRBJ2-7, with D perhaps TRBD2 (6 bases). V was trimmed by 3 bases and J by 6 bases, leaving 18 bases between them. The CDR3 runs 15 residues. The CDR3 nucleotides are TGTGCCAGCAGTTTCGTCGGGACTGGGGTTGGCGAGCAGTACTTC. It is translated as CASSFVGTGVGEQYF.

The sample holds a few counts of this clonotype. This rearrangement joins TRBV20-1 to TRBJ2-3; no clear D. The CDR3 loop spans 12 amino acids. CDR1 DFQATT and CDR2 SNEGSKA come from the germline V gene (reference sequence). Trimming stripped 6 bases from V and 1 base from J, with 8 bases between. CDR3 DNA: TGCAGTGCCCCCCGGGGCACAGATACGCAGTATTTT. Residues: CSAPRGTDTQYF.

In this sample, this clonotype turned up a few times. J is TRBJ1-4 and V is TRBV7-2, with TRBD1 identical over 8 bases. Looked up from germline, CDR1 is SGHTA and CDR2 is FQGNSA. The CDR3 extends over 14 amino acids. The trim removed 5 bases at V and 8 bases at J, leaving 7 bases unmatched. CDR3 amino acids: CASSRDRSEEKLFF. The CDR3 DNA reads TGTGCCAGCAGCCGGGACAGGTCGGAGGAAAAACTGTTTTTT.

The chain carries TRBV5-1 and TRBJ2-1, with 7 bases that match TRBD1. Looked up from germline, CDR1 is SGHRS and CDR2 is YFSETQ. The CDR3 loop spans 15 amino acids. The junction had 7 bases not matched to a gene; V was cut back by 3 bases and J by 4 bases. The CDR3 DNA reads as TGCGCCAGCAGCTCGGCTGACAGGGATTACAATGAGCAGTTCTTC. It codes for CASSSADRDYNEQFF.

In its sample, this clonotype ranks as medium-sized. V gene TRBV5-1 combines with J gene TRBJ2-7; 8 bases map to TRBD1. The V gene's germline CDR1 is SGHRS and CDR2 YFSETQ. J lost 2 bases, V lost 1 base, and 2 bases had no gene match. This CDR3 has 14 residues. CDR3 amino acids: CASSLTGGTYEQYF. CDR3 DNA sequence: TGCGCCAGCAGCTTGACAGGGGGGACCTACGAGCAGTACTTC. Based on the CDR3 plus reference TRBV5-1 and TRBJ2-7, the full variable domain is KAGVTQTPRYLIKTRGQQVTLSCSPISGHRSVSWYQQTPGQGLQFLFEYFSETQRNKGNFPGRFSGRQFSNSRSEMNVSTLELGDSALYLCASSLTGGTYEQYFGPGTRLTVT.

The chain carries TRBV12-3 or TRBV12-4 and TRBJ1-1, with 7 bases fitting TRBD1. The CDR3 has 14 residues. Trimming at V came to 5 bases and at J to 3 bases, leaving 6 bases not matched to a gene. The DNA of the CDR3 is TGTGCCAGCAGTCTAGGACAGGAGGACACTGAAGCTTTCTTT. It encodes CASSLGQEDTEAFF.

The V and J genes are TRBV15 and TRBJ2-7; D is perhaps TRBD1 or TRBD2 (6 bases each). The CDR3 spans 14 residues. Germline V gene sequence: CDR1 LNHNV, CDR2 YYDKDF (reference sequence). V was clipped by 5 bases and J by 7 bases, with 18 bases between them. This CDR3 is CATSGFSGADEQYF. The CDR3 DNA follows: TGTGCCACCAGCGGATTCTCGGGGGCGGATGAGCAGTACTTC.

The chain recombines TRBV7-9 with TRBJ2-1, with no clear D. The germline V gene encodes CDR1 SEHNR and CDR2 FQNEAQ (reference sequence). The CDR3 is 15 amino acids. V was clipped by 5 bases and J by 2 bases, with 13 bases between them. CDR3 sequence: CASSLDGFTYNEQFF. Here the CDR3 DNA reads TGTGCCAGCAGCCTCGACGGGTTTACCTACAATGAGCAGTTCTTC.

The chain is built from TRBV4-3 and TRBJ2-1, with TRBD1 matching over 10 bases. Trimming took 0 bases from V and 4 from J; bases not matched to a gene: 6. Germline loops: CDR1 LGHNA, CDR2 YSLEER. The CDR3 contains 17 residues. Here the CDR3 reads CASSQDSGTGVYNEQFF. In DNA form, the CDR3 reads TGCGCCAGCAGCCAAGATAGCGGGACAGGGGTGTACAATGAGCAGTTCTTC.

J is TRBJ2-3 and V is TRBV9, with D possibly matching TRBD2 (6 bases). Looked up from germline, CDR1 is SGDLS and CDR2 is YYNGEE. CDR3 length: 15 amino acids. V dropped 3 bases and J dropped 3 bases, with 14 bases sitting between them. The CDR3 nucleotides read TGTGCCAGCAGCGCTTACGGGGGAGAGACAGATACGCAGTATTTT. Protein product: CASSAYGGETDTQYF. The full variable domain, rest sourced from reference TRBV9 and TRBJ2-3, is DSGVTQTPKHLITATGQRVTLRCSPRSGDLSVYWYQQSLDQGLQFLIQYYNGEERAKGNILERFSAQQFPDLHSELNLSSLELGDSALYFCASSAYGGETDTQYFGPGTRLTVL.